What follows is one T cell receptor (beta chain) and its context. The data are from a study of blood T cell repertoires in COVID-19. The wider study: In each case, the material was cDNA or gDNA derived from T cells, B-cell-depleted T cells, or PBMCs.

Germline V gives CDR1 LGHNA, CDR2 YSLEER. Deletions cut 0 bases from V and 2 bases from J, with 8 bases between. The CDR3 contains 16 residues. Produced via immunoSEQ multiplex PCR; TCRdb's table is partial and in-frame only. The sample contains 71,000 or so clones, about 90% of which appear only once. Sequences were obtained from peripheral blood. The sequence came from a man aged 45-60 years with active COVID-19. The V and J genes are TRBV4-3 and TRBJ2-6; weak D call: TRBD1 (6 bases). The CDR3 nucleotides are TGCGCCAGCAGCCAAGATGAGGGGGCTGGGGCCAACGTCCTGACTTTC. Translation: CASSQDEGAGANVLTF.